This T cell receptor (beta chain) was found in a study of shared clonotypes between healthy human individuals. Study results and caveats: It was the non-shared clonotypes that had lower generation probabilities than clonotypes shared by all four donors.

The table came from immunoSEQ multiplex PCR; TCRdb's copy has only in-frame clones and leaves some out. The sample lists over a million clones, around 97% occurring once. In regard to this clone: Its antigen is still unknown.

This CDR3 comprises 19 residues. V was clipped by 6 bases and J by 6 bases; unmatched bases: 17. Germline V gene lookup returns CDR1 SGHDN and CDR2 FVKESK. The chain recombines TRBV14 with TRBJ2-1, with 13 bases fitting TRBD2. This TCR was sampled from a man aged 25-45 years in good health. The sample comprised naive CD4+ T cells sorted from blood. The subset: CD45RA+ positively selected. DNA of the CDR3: TGTGCCAGCAGGGGGGGACTAGCGGGACCCCTCATCAGGGTCAATGAGCAGTTCTTC. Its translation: CASRGGLAGPLIRVNEQFF.